One and the same sample provided the 29 T cell receptor beta chains below, sequenced in a study of blood T cell repertoires in COVID-19. The protocol was immunoSEQ multiplex PCR, while the TCRdb copy is restricted to in-frame clones and leaves out a portion. Of around 91,000 clones in the sample, 85% were seen once. Sequencing used peripheral blood. All receptors derive from a man older than 75 with acute or convalescent COVID-19.

The rearrangement links TRBV30 to TRBJ2-2; D remains ambiguous. The length of the CDR3 is 13 residues. The V end was cut by 1 base, the J end by 4 bases, with 7 bases between. The V gene's germline CDR1 is GTSNPN and CDR2 SVGIG (reference sequence). The CDR3 coding sequence is TGTGCCTGGAGTGAGACAATCACCGGGGAGCTGTTTTTT. Amino acid sequence: CAWSETITGELFF.

The gene calls are TRBV6-6 and TRBJ2-3, with 11 bases aligning to TRBD1. There are 17 residues in the CDR3. The germline V gene encodes CDR1 MNHNY and CDR2 SVGAGI (reference sequence). The junction had 11 bases not matched to a gene; V was cut back by 5 bases and J by 4 bases. Here the CDR3 DNA reads TGTGCCAGCAGTCTGCGGACAGGGGGCCGAATCCCAGATACGCAGTATTTT. Encoded protein: CASSLRTGGRIPDTQYF.

The chain employs TRBV7-8 and TRBJ1-1; D gene unclear. V was trimmed by 5 bases and J by 1 base, leaving 8 bases between them. Per germline, CDR1 SGHVS and CDR2 FQNEAQ. The CDR3 loop spans 13 amino acids. CDR3 in DNA: TGTGCCAGCAGCATGGCCGAGAACACTGAAGCTTTCTTT. Translated, it gives CASSMAENTEAFF.

CDR3 coding DNA: TGCGCCAGCAGCGTTGGGAACACAGGAAACACCGGGGAGCTGTTTTTT. The encoded protein is CASSVGNTGNTGELFF. The chain recombines TRBV5-1 with TRBJ2-2; possibly TRBD1 for D (5 bases). Trimming shortened V by 4 bases and J by 2 bases, and 15 bases separated the two germline ends. The germline V gene encodes CDR1 SGHRS and CDR2 YFSETQ. The CDR3 sequence is 16 residues long.

This chain links TRBV30 with TRBJ2-7; D is unclear. Germline assignment: CDR1 GTSNPN and CDR2 SVGIG (reference sequence). Deletions cut 5 bases from V and 3 bases from J, with 8 bases between. This CDR3 comprises 11 residues. The CDR3 loop is CAWGDLYEQYF. The CDR3 region has the DNA TGTGCCTGGGGAGATCTCTACGAGCAGTACTTC.

The rearrangement joins TRBV2 to TRBJ1-1, with D tentatively TRBD1 (6 bases). Germline V gene data show CDR1 as SNHLY and CDR2 as FYNNEI. The CDR3 length is 14 residues. Between the trimmed V and J ends, which lost 5 bases and 5 bases, there was a span of 15 bases. In DNA form, the CDR3 reads TGTGCCAGCAGTATTAAGGCAGGGGATACTGAAGCTTTCTTT. Translating it yields CASSIKAGDTEAFF. The whole variable domain, filled in from reference TRBV2 and TRBJ1-1, reads EPEVTQTPSHQVTQMGQEVILRCVPISNHLYFYWYRQILGQKVEFLVSFYNNEISEKSEIFDDQFSVERPDGSNFTLKIRSTKLEDSAMYFCASSIKAGDTEAFFGQGTRLTVV.

This clone was observed a handful of times. The chain recombines TRBV10-1 with TRBJ2-7; tentative D call: TRBD1 (6 bases). The CDR3 spans 13 residues. With 5 bases removed from V and 3 bases from J, the gap between germline ends came to 11 bases. Germline CDR1 and CDR2: WNHNN and SYGVQD (reference sequence). Here the CDR3 DNA reads TGCGCCAGCAGTAGGGGGACCAACTACGAGCAGTACTTC. This gives the protein CASSRGTNYEQYF.

The gene calls are TRBV7-9 and TRBJ1-1, with 8 bases aligning to TRBD1. The germline gives CDR1 SEHNR, CDR2 FQNEAQ (reference sequence). This CDR3 is built from 12 residues. After removal of 7 bases from V and 8 bases from J, the junction contained 6 bases not matched to a gene. CDR3 sequence reads: CASKSGGLEAFF. CDR3 DNA sequence: TGTGCCAGCAAATCAGGGGGCTTGGAAGCTTTCTTT. Full variable domain (outside the CDR3, taken from reference TRBV7-9 and TRBJ1-1): DTGVSQNPRHKITKRGQNVTFRCDPISEHNRLYWYRQTLGQGPEFLTYFQNEAQLEKSRLLSDRFSAERPKGSFSTLEIQRTEQGDSAMYLCASKSGGLEAFFGQGTRLTVV.

This clone was counted a single time. This chain uses TRBV18 with TRBJ2-7, with D unclear. Germline assignment: CDR1 KGHSH and CDR2 LQKENI. The V end lost 3 bases, the J end lost 5 bases, and 8 bases lay between the germline ends. This CDR3 spans 12 amino acids. CDR3 sequence reads: CASSPSSDEQYF. CDR3 nucleotides: TGTGCCAGCTCACCCTCCTCTGACGAGCAGTACTTC.

The chain links TRBV20-1 to TRBJ2-7, with a possible D match to TRBD2 (6 bases). This CDR3 comprises 12 residues. Trimming took off 3 bases at V and 7 bases at J, with 13 bases between the two ends. The germline V gene has CDR1 DFQATT and CDR2 SNEGSKA (reference sequence). CDR3 in amino acids: CSASWDWREQYF. The CDR3 DNA is TGCAGTGCTAGTTGGGACTGGCGAGAGCAGTACTTC.

This clone is a singleton in its sample. The rearrangement uses TRBV11-2 and TRBJ2-2, with TRBD2 matching 11 bases. CDR1 and CDR2 from the germline V gene are SGHAT and FQNNGV. This CDR3 contains 19 residues. Germline trimming cut 2 bases from V and 2 bases from J; bases unmatched to any gene: 10. This CDR3 reads CASSLNRGTSGFNTGELFF. The DNA for the CDR3 is TGTGCCAGCAGCTTAAATCGCGGGACTAGCGGATTTAACACCGGGGAGCTGTTTTTT.

The V call is TRBV5-1, the J call TRBJ2-7; TRBD1 matches at 9 bases. This CDR3 is 16 amino acids long. V was clipped by 0 bases and J by 5 bases; unmatched bases: 9. CDR1 is SGHRS, CDR2 YFSETQ, per germline. CDR3 in amino acids: CASSLALGTGYHEQYF. As DNA, the CDR3 is TGCGCCAGCAGCTTGGCCTTGGGGACAGGGTACCACGAGCAGTACTTC.

The chain uses TRBV7-9 and TRBJ1-2, with D hard to call. There are 12 residues in the CDR3. V lost 4 bases and J 1 base, leaving 4 bases between the germline ends. Germline CDR1 reads SEHNR; CDR2 reads FQNEAQ (reference sequence). The CDR3 here is CASSSVNYGYTF. The CDR3 nucleotides read TGTGCCAGCAGCTCAGTTAACTATGGCTACACCTTC.

This rearrangement joins TRBV18 to TRBJ1-2; TRBD1 is a possible D gene (6 bases). Germline lookup yields CDR1 KGHSH and CDR2 LQKENI. V lost 3 bases and J lost 5, with 13 bases in between. The CDR3 is made up of 14 amino acids. The DNA of the CDR3 is TGTGCCAGCTCACCCGGGACAAAAGGGTATGGCTACACCTTC. Its protein is CASSPGTKGYGYTF. Variable domain in full (rest from reference TRBV18 and TRBJ1-2): NAGVMQNPRHLVRRRGQEARLRCSPMKGHSHVYWYRQLPEEGLKFMVYLQKENIIDESGMPKERFSAEFPKEGPSILRIQQVVRGDSAAYFCASSPGTKGYGYTFGSGTRLTVV.

With regard to this clone: Additional DNA sequences in this sample encode the identical CDR3. J is TRBJ1-1 and V is TRBV19, with D unresolved. Germline CDR1 reads LNHDA; CDR2 reads SQIVND (reference sequence). V lost 4 bases, J lost 1 base, and 7 bases lay in between. This CDR3 contains 13 residues. Here the CDR3 reads CASSTTRNTEAFF. The CDR3 DNA sequence: TGTGCCAGTAGTACCACAAGGAACACTGAAGCTTTCTTT.

V is TRBV5-1 and J is TRBJ1-1, with TRBD1 matching over 7 bases. CDR3 size: 18 residues. J lost 0 bases, V lost 4 bases, and 15 bases had no gene match. Germline V gene sequence: CDR1 SGHRS, CDR2 YFSETQ. CDR3 loop: CASSLVGFTQGMNTEAFF. CDR3 coding DNA: TGCGCCAGCAGCCTGGTTGGCTTCACACAGGGGATGAACACTGAAGCTTTCTTT.

This clone was observed a few times. This rearrangement joins TRBV14 to TRBJ2-1, with 9 bases matching TRBD1. CDR1 is SGHDN, CDR2 FVKESK, per germline. The CDR3 loop spans 14 amino acids. Losses at the gene ends were 3 bases for V and 7 bases for J; bases not matched to a gene: 4. This CDR3 reads CASSQEDRGNEQFF. CDR3 nucleotides: TGTGCCAGCAGCCAGGAGGACAGGGGAAATGAGCAGTTCTTC.

The rearrangement links TRBV4-2 to TRBJ2-7; 7 bases agree with TRBD1. V shed 0 bases and J 3 bases; nucleotides not matched to a gene: 5. The CDR3 contains 15 residues. From germline, CDR1 is LGHNA and CDR2 YNFKEQ. CDR3 sequence reads: CASSQEVNRGYEQYF. The CDR3 region has the DNA TGTGCCAGCAGCCAAGAAGTTAACAGGGGCTACGAGCAGTACTTC.

This sequence joins TRBV28 and TRBJ2-3; D is perhaps TRBD1 (6 bases). This CDR3 is built from 14 residues. Germline V gives CDR1 MDHEN, CDR2 SYDVKM. V dropped 5 bases and J dropped 2 bases, with 11 bases sitting between them. The CDR3 DNA reads TGTGCCAGCAGTAAACAGGGAATCACAGATACGCAGTATTTT. Amino acid sequence: CASSKQGITDTQYF. Filled out from reference TRBV28 and TRBJ2-3, the complete variable domain reads DVKVTQSSRYLVKRTGEKVFLECVQDMDHENMFWYRQDPGLGLRLIYFSYDVKMKEKGDIPEGYSVSREKKERFSLILESASTNQTSMYLCASSKQGITDTQYFGPGTRLTVL.

This clone has only one observation. The V gene is TRBV6-5, the J gene TRBJ2-7; D not resolved. Deletions cut 4 bases from V and 5 bases from J, with 12 bases between. The CDR3 spans 13 residues. Germline assignment: CDR1 MNHEY and CDR2 SVGAGI. The CDR3 protein is CASSSPTVHEQYF. Here the CDR3 DNA reads TGTGCCAGCAGTTCGCCGACTGTCCACGAGCAGTACTTC.

The chain recombines TRBV19 with TRBJ2-6; perhaps TRBD2 as D (5 bases). From germline, CDR1 is LNHDA and CDR2 SQIVND (reference sequence). The CDR3 has 15 amino acids. Trimming shortened V by 7 bases and J by 2 bases, and 12 bases separated the two germline ends. This chain's CDR3 is CASTLPGTGANVLTF. CDR3 DNA: TGTGCCAGTACCCTACCCGGGACTGGGGCCAACGTCCTGACTTTC.

Many counts were recorded for this clone. The gene calls are TRBV6-2 or TRBV6-3 and TRBJ2-1; 8 nucleotides agree with TRBD2. The CDR3 runs 15 residues. V lost 5 bases and J lost 3; bases outside the gene matches: 6. The germline V gene encodes CDR1 MNHEY and CDR2 SVGEGT. CDR3 protein: CASSASGGNYNEQFF. CDR3 in DNA: TGTGCCAGCAGTGCAAGCGGGGGCAACTACAATGAGCAGTTCTTC.

The chain links TRBV6-2 or TRBV6-3 to TRBJ1-1; D may be TRBD1 (5 bases). The CDR3 consists of 12 residues. V gave up 2 bases and J gave up 8 bases, with 9 bases separating them. Germline loops: CDR1 MNHEY, CDR2 SVGEGT. The DNA for the CDR3 is TGTGCCAGCAGTTACCCTAGGACAGAAGCTTTCTTT. This gives the protein CASSYPRTEAFF.

This clone came up once. The chain carries TRBV19 and TRBJ1-5; 8 nucleotides match TRBD1. Germline CDR1 reads LNHDA; CDR2 reads SQIVND (reference sequence). The J segment lost 0 bases and the V segment lost 10 bases, leaving 14 bases of the junction unmatched. The length of the CDR3 is 17 residues. CDR3 DNA: TGTGCCACGGACAGGGTGGCCGGCAAATATAGCAATCAGCCCCAGCATTTT. Translation gives CATDRVAGKYSNQPQHF.

The gene calls are TRBV7-9 and TRBJ2-3; D ambiguous. Trimming took 2 bases from V and 4 from J, leaving 10 bases between them. CDR1 SEHNR and CDR2 FQNEAQ come from the germline V gene (reference sequence). The CDR3 consists of 14 residues. The DNA of the CDR3 is TGTGCCAGCAGCTTATCTGGTCGGTCAGATACGCAGTATTTT. Its translation is CASSLSGRSDTQYF.

The rearrangement uses TRBV7-2 and TRBJ2-1, with TRBD1 matching over 7 bases. The CDR3 extends over 14 amino acids. The germline V gene encodes CDR1 SGHTA and CDR2 FQGNSA. Germline trimming cut 3 bases from V and 6 bases from J; bases unmatched to any gene: 5. CDR3 sequence: CASSFRTGPNEQFF. The CDR3 DNA sequence: TGTGCCAGCAGCTTCCGGACAGGTCCCAATGAGCAGTTCTTC. Variable domain in full (rest from reference TRBV7-2 and TRBJ2-1): GAGVSQSPSNKVTEKGKDVELRCDPISGHTALYWYRQSLGQGLEFLIYFQGNSAPDKSGLPSDRFSAERTGGSVSTLTIQRTQQEDSAVYLCASSFRTGPNEQFFGPGTRLTVL.

This chain joins TRBV10-2 and TRBJ2-2, with TRBD1 matching 8 bases. This CDR3 is built from 17 residues. Per germline, CDR1 WSHSY and CDR2 SAAADI. Unmatched junction bases numbered 8, after V lost 5 bases and J lost 0 bases. CDR3 sequence reads: CASSYHPGQANTGELFF. DNA of the CDR3: TGCGCCAGCAGTTATCACCCGGGACAGGCGAACACCGGGGAGCTGTTTTTT.

V is TRBV28 and J is TRBJ2-7; the D gene is possibly TRBD2 (6 bases). The V gene lost 2 bases and the J gene lost 0 bases, with 11 bases spanning the gap. This CDR3 is built from 15 residues. Germline lookup yields CDR1 MDHEN and CDR2 SYDVKM. CDR3: CASSLITGDSYEQYF. In DNA, the CDR3 is TGTGCCAGCAGTTTAATAACGGGAGACTCCTACGAGCAGTACTTC.

In nucleotides, the CDR3 is TGTGCCAGCAGTACAGGGCCGGAGACCCAGTACTTC. Protein: CASSTGPETQYF. The chain is built from TRBV6-5 and TRBJ2-5, with D maybe TRBD1 (6 bases). The CDR3 is made up of 12 amino acids. CDR1 is MNHEY, CDR2 SVGAGI, per germline. V dropped 5 bases and J dropped 5 bases, with 9 bases sitting between them.